The present TCR beta chain was sequenced within a study of beta chain features in type 1 diabetes. One heparinised blood draw averaging around 0.12 L was given by each donor. Staining for CD45RO/CCR7/CD25/CD127/CD95/CD27 allowed sorting of CD4+ naive, central memory, regulatory and stem cell-like memory cells. A few counts support this clone. Its antigen is still unknown. Study results and caveats: A moderate, significant TCRB CDR3 shortening appeared in type 1 diabetes across four CD4+ subsets. VDJ junctions from type 1 diabetes patients carried fewer insertions and larger deletions. HLA effects on TCRB rearrangement stayed unresolved here.

Expressed TCRB transcripts were sequenced because the isolated RNA had all been reverse transcribed beforehand. Profiled with immunoSEQ multiplex PCR; TCRdb holds only in-frame clones, not every one. The sample contains over 120,000 clones, approximately 13% of which appear only once. Between the trimmed V and J ends, which lost 3 bases and 2 bases, there was a span of 16 bases. The length of the CDR3 is 15 residues. CDR1 and CDR2 from the germline V gene are GTSNPN and SVGIG (reference sequence). The sequence came from a man younger than 35 with type 1 diabetes. Sequencing was carried out using central memory CD4+ T cells from blood. The chain joins TRBV30 to TRBJ1-2, with D possibly matching TRBD1 (5 bases). DNA for the CDR3: TGTGCCTGGAGACGAGACAGATCCTTCAACTATGGCTACACCTTC. It translates to CAWRRDRSFNYGYTF. Full variable domain (remainder filled in from reference TRBV30 and TRBJ1-2): SQTIHQWPATLVQPVGSPLSLECTVEGTSNPNLYWYRQAAGRGLQLLFYSVGIGQISSEVPQNLSASRPQDRQFILSSKKLLLSDSGFYLCAWRRDRSFNYGYTFGSGTRLTVV.